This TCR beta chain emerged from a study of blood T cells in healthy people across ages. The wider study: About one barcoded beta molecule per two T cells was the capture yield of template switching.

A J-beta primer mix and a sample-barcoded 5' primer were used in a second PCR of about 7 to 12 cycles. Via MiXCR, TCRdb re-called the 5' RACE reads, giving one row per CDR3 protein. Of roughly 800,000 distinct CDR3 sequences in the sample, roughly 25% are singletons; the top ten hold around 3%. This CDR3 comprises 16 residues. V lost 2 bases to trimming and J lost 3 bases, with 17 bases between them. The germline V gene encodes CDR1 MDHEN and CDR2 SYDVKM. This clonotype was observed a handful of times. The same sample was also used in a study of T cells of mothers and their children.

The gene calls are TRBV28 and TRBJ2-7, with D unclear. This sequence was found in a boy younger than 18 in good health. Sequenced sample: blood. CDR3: CASSLDFRVLNYEQYF. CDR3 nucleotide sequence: TGTGCCAGCAGTTTAGATTTTCGGGTTCTAAACTACGAGCAGTACTTC.